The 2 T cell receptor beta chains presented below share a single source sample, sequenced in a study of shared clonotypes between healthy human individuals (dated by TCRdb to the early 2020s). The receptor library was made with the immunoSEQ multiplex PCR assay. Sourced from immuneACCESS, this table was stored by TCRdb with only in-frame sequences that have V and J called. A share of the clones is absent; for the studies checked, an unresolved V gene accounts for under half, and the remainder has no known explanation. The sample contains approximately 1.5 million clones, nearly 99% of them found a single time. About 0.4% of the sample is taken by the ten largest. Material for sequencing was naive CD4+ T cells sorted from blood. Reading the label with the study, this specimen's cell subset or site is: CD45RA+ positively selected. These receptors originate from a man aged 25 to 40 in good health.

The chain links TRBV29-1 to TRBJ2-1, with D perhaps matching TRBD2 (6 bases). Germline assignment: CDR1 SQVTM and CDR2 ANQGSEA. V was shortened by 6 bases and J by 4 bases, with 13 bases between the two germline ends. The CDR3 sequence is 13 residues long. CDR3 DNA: TGCAGCGTCCTTTCCGGGAGTTACAATGAGCAGTTCTTC. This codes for CSVLSGSYNEQFF.

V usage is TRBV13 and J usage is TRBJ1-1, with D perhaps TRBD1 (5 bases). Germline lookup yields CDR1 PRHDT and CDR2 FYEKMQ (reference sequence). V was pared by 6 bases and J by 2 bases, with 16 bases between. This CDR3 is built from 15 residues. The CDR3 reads CASSRLGAINTEAFF. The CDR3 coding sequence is TGTGCCAGCAGTCGACTTGGGGCCATTAACACTGAAGCTTTCTTT.